This is a list of T cell receptor beta chains from one sample in a study of cytomegalovirus exposure and HLA in healthy donors. TCRdb's table, derived via immunoSEQ multiplex PCR, lists solely in-frame clones and lacks some. The profile shows approximately 150,000 clones, 70% to 80% of them singletons. Specimen: PBMCs. The receptor set was obtained from a man between 35 and 55 years old in good health and CMV-seropositive. Each CDR3 is given with its conserved first and last residue. The order of the fields is D gene, J gene, V gene, clone size, CDR3 DNA, CDR3 protein. A D gene is named only where the DNA matches it firmly. A row's size may be missing; if present it is once, few, many or a size class.

D: TRBD2; J: TRBJ2-7; V: TRBV2; size: .; DNA: TGTGCCAGCAGTGGCGGGAGGCACACTCTTTTAGCGAACTACGAGCAGTACTTC; CDR3: CASSGGRHTLLANYEQYF
D: .; J: TRBJ2-7; V: TRBV10-3; size: .; DNA: TGTGCCATCAGAGGAGAGTCCTACGAGCAGTACTTC; CDR3: CAIRGESYEQYF
D: TRBD2; J: TRBJ2-7; V: TRBV27; size: few; DNA: TGTGCCAGCGGGCCCTTTAGAGCGGGGCTATACGAGCAGTACTTC; CDR3: CASGPFRAGLYEQYF
D: .; J: TRBJ1-5; V: TRBV12-5; size: .; DNA: TGTGCTAGTGGTGGAGGGTACGGGGACCAGCCCCAGCATTTT; CDR3: CASGGGYGDQPQHF
D: .; J: TRBJ2-1; V: TRBV5-4; size: .; DNA: TGTGCCAGCAGCTCCCGGGAGAATGAGCAGTTCTTC; CDR3: CASSSRENEQFF
D: .; J: TRBJ2-7; V: TRBV7-7; size: .; DNA: TGTGCCAGCAGCTTAGATGGGGGGAGCGAGCAGTACTTC; CDR3: CASSLDGGSEQYF
D: TRBD1; J: TRBJ2-1; V: TRBV5-8; size: .; DNA: TGTGCCAGCAGCTTAGGGACAGAGGGTGACGATGAGCAGTTCTTC; CDR3: CASSLGTEGDDEQFF
D: TRBD2; J: TRBJ2-7; V: TRBV10-3; size: .; DNA: TGTGCCATCAGAGAAGTGGGACTAGGGACCTACGAGCAGTACTTC; CDR3: CAIREVGLGTYEQYF
D: .; J: TRBJ2-7; V: TRBV27; size: .; DNA: TGTGCCAGCAGTTTGGGCAGGGTCTACGAGCAGTACTTC; CDR3: CASSLGRVYEQYF
D: TRBD1; J: TRBJ2-7; V: TRBV6-5; size: .; DNA: TGTGCCAGCAGTTACTCCTGGACAGGGGAGGGCGAGCAGTACTTC; CDR3: CASSYSWTGEGEQYF
D: .; J: TRBJ2-7; V: TRBV29-1; size: .; DNA: TGCAGCGTTGGGCCCGGGGGTTCTTACGAGCAGTACTTC; CDR3: CSVGPGGSYEQYF
D: .; J: TRBJ2-5; V: TRBV28; size: .; DNA: TGTGCCAGCAGTTTTCGGGAGACCCAGTACTTC; CDR3: CASSFRETQYF
D: TRBD2; J: TRBJ2-2; V: TRBV30; size: once; DNA: TGTGCCTGGATAAAGAGGGACTATCCGAACACCGGGGAGCTGTTTTTT; CDR3: CAWIKRDYPNTGELFF
D: TRBD2; J: TRBJ2-1; V: TRBV5-1; size: few; DNA: TGCGCCAGCAGCCCCAGCGGAGCGGGAGGCGGCAATGAGCAGTTCTTC; CDR3: CASSPSGAGGGNEQFF
D: .; J: TRBJ2-7; V: TRBV6-5; size: .; DNA: TGTGCCAGCAGTTCGACTGTAGAGGACGAGCAGTACTTC; CDR3: CASSSTVEDEQYF
D: .; J: TRBJ2-7; V: TRBV5-4; size: .; DNA: TGTGCCAGCAGCTTGGACCCCCAACAGGGTTCAGTTACTTTC; CDR3: CASSLDPQQGSVTF
D: TRBD1; J: TRBJ1-2; V: TRBV28; size: .; DNA: TGTGCCAGCAGTTTGCCGGGGATTACAGGGGGCTATGGCTACACCTTC; CDR3: CASSLPGITGGYGYTF
D: TRBD2; J: TRBJ2-3; V: TRBV18; size: .; DNA: TGTGCCAGCTCAAAATTAGCGGGAGCCCCGCAGTATTTT; CDR3: CASSKLAGAPQYF
D: .; J: TRBJ1-1; V: TRBV28; size: .; DNA: TGTGCCAGCAGCCCACTCCCGACTGAAGCTTTCTTT; CDR3: CASSPLPTEAFF
D: TRBD1; J: TRBJ2-3; V: TRBV25-1; size: .; DNA: TGTGCCAGCCGACAGGGTGTCACAGATACGCAGTATTTT; CDR3: CASRQGVTDTQYF
D: .; J: TRBJ2-6; V: TRBV19; size: .; DNA: TGTGCCAGTATTTTATCTGGGGCCAACGTCCTGACTTTC; CDR3: CASILSGANVLTF
D: .; J: TRBJ2-1; V: TRBV7-6; size: once; DNA: TGTGCCAGCAGCCCAGAATACAATGAGCAGTTCTTC; CDR3: CASSPEYNEQFF
D: .; J: TRBJ2-5; V: TRBV29-1; size: .; DNA: TGCAGCGTTGCGTCCCGTTTCGAAGAGACCCAGTACTTC; CDR3: CSVASRFEETQYF
D: TRBD2; J: TRBJ2-1; V: TRBV7-3; size: .; DNA: TGTGCCAGCAGGGTAGCGGGAGGTGGTGAGCAGTTCTTC; CDR3: CASRVAGGGEQFF
D: .; J: TRBJ1-1; V: TRBV18; size: .; DNA: TGTGCCAGCTCACGAACGACAGTGAACACTGAAGCTTTCTTT; CDR3: CASSRTTVNTEAFF
D: TRBD2; J: TRBJ2-3; V: TRBV18; size: once; DNA: TGTGCCAGCTCACCTAGCGGGAGAGGGGCAGATACGCAGTATTTT; CDR3: CASSPSGRGADTQYF
D: .; J: TRBJ2-3; V: TRBV15; size: .; DNA: TGTGCCACCAGCGCACACAAACTAGGAGGCACAGATACGCAGTATTTT; CDR3: CATSAHKLGGTDTQYF
D: TRBD2; J: TRBJ2-7; V: TRBV9; size: .; DNA: TGTGCCAGCAGCACTAGCGGGAGTACGGCCTACGAGCAGTACTTC; CDR3: CASSTSGSTAYEQYF
D: .; J: TRBJ1-5; V: TRBV5-1; size: .; DNA: TGCGCCAGCAGCTTGGGCGACGGTAATAGCCAGCCCCAGCATTTT; CDR3: CASSLGDGNSQPQHF
D: .; J: TRBJ1-5; V: TRBV7-9; size: .; DNA: TGTGCCAGCAGCCTAGGACAGACCCATCAGCCCCAGCATTTT; CDR3: CASSLGQTHQPQHF
D: .; J: TRBJ2-5; V: TRBV7-6; size: .; DNA: TGTGCCAGCAGCTTTAGTGGCGGGGAGACCCAGTACTTC; CDR3: CASSFSGGETQYF
D: TRBD2; J: TRBJ2-1; V: TRBV19; size: few; DNA: TGTGCCAGTAGTATTGGCGGGAGTTACAATGAGCAGTTCTTC; CDR3: CASSIGGSYNEQFF
D: TRBD1; J: TRBJ2-5; V: TRBV19; size: .; DNA: TGTGCCAGTAGTCTACGACCGGGACAGGGGATGGAGACCCAGTACTTC; CDR3: CASSLRPGQGMETQYF
D: TRBD2; J: TRBJ2-1; V: TRBV7-2; size: .; DNA: TGTGCCAGCAGCCGGACTAGCGGGTTGTACAATGAGCAGTTCTTC; CDR3: CASSRTSGLYNEQFF
D: .; J: TRBJ1-5; V: TRBV19; size: .; DNA: TGTGCCAGTAGCGGTCCCCAGCCCCAGCATTTT; CDR3: CASSGPQPQHF
D: .; J: TRBJ2-3; V: TRBV6-6; size: .; DNA: TGTGCCAGTAGTTATGGGGGGAGCACAGATACGCAGTATTTT; CDR3: CASSYGGSTDTQYF
D: .; J: TRBJ1-6; V: TRBV2; size: once; DNA: TGTGCCAGGCAATCGGACGGGGATTCACCCCTCCACTTT; CDR3: CARQSDGDSPLHF
D: TRBD1; J: TRBJ2-7; V: TRBV15; size: .; DNA: TGTGCCACCAGCCTGGTGGCGACAGGGGCGCCCTACGAGCAGTACTTC; CDR3: CATSLVATGAPYEQYF
D: TRBD2; J: TRBJ2-1; V: TRBV7-9; size: .; DNA: TGTGCCAGCAGCCCTCACCCCGGTCGAGCGGGAGGGTGGCTCAATGAGCAGTTCTTC; CDR3: CASSPHPGRAGGWLNEQFF
D: TRBD1; J: TRBJ2-3; V: TRBV10-3; size: .; DNA: TGTGCCACCCTCCGGGACAGGGGAACAGATACGCAGTATTTT; CDR3: CATLRDRGTDTQYF
D: .; J: TRBJ1-1; V: TRBV18; size: .; DNA: TGTGCCAGCTCCTTTACAGGGCACATGAACACTGAAGCTTTCTTT; CDR3: CASSFTGHMNTEAFF
D: TRBD1; J: TRBJ2-7; V: TRBV5-1; size: .; DNA: TGCGCCAGCAGCTTGACCCCGGGACAGGGGTCCTACGAGCAGTACTTC; CDR3: CASSLTPGQGSYEQYF
D: TRBD2; J: TRBJ2-5; V: TRBV7-2; size: .; DNA: TGTGCCAGCAGCTTGGGCGGGAGGGTAGAGACCCAGTACTTC; CDR3: CASSLGGRVETQYF
D: .; J: TRBJ1-5; V: TRBV4-1; size: .; DNA: TGCGCCAGCAGCCAAGATGGAGGGTTGTCGGCACCCCAGCATTTT; CDR3: CASSQDGGLSAPQHF
D: TRBD2; J: TRBJ2-7; V: TRBV5-1; size: .; DNA: TGCGCCAGCAGCCCGGGACTAGCCTGGCCCTACGAGCAGTACTTC; CDR3: CASSPGLAWPYEQYF
D: .; J: TRBJ1-2; V: TRBV18; size: once; DNA: TGTGCCAGCTCACCAAATTTAGCAGCTGAGCACAATGGCTACACCTTC; CDR3: CASSPNLAAEHNGYTF